The rows below give T cell receptor beta chains drawn from one sample of a study of cytomegalovirus exposure and HLA in healthy donors. Sequenced by immunoSEQ multiplex PCR; TCRdb stores in-frame clones only, minus some. The table lists some 200,000 clones, over 65% of them singletons. The specimen was PBMCs. These receptors originate from a woman in her 30s in good health and CMV-seronegative. CDR3s include the opening cysteine and the closing phenylalanine or tryptophan.

v_gene,CDR3aa
TRBV27,CASVTLGGGSYNEQFF
TRBV7-2,CASSLSTGFSEQFF
TRBV6-6,CASSLSGGAGTGELFF
TRBV7-2,CASSLLAGGSYEQYF
TRBV12-5,CASGTGGMNTEAFF
TRBV6-6,CASNPRDSLEQYF
TRBV6-5,CASSPTRSTYEQYF
TRBV29-1,CSVWTANYGYTF
TRBV6-1,CASTTGGSNQPQHF
TRBV5-1,CASSLSGGAVGNYGYTF
TRBV7-9,CASSPRDRGYEQYF